Following are 7 T cell receptor beta chains from one sample sequenced in a study of blood T cell repertoires in COVID-19. Generated by immunoSEQ multiplex PCR, the TCRdb table keeps only in-frame clones and is missing some. This sample has approximately 300,000 clones, with approximately 90% found just once. The sequencing input was PBMCs or T cells enriched from blood (not recorded which). Every receptor here comes from a young woman who had recovered from COVID-19.

The rearrangement uses TRBV4-1 and TRBJ1-1; the match to TRBD1 covers 8 bases. The CDR3 has 14 amino acids. Unmatched junction bases numbered 2, after V lost 1 base and J lost 4 bases. The germline V gene has CDR1 MGHRA and CDR2 YSYEKL. CDR3 coding DNA: TGCGCCAGCAGCCAAGCCGACAGGGGCACTGAAGCTTTCTTT. It encodes CASSQADRGTEAFF.

This clone has only one observation. The chain uses TRBV6-4 and TRBJ2-6; 9 bases match TRBD2. The CDR3 runs to 16 residues. CDR1 is MRHNA, CDR2 SNTAGT, per germline. Unmatched junction bases numbered 4, after V lost 4 bases and J lost 3 bases. The CDR3 protein is CASSVSGSLGANVLTF. For the CDR3, the DNA is TGTGCCAGCAGTGTTAGCGGGAGCCTTGGGGCCAACGTCCTGACTTTC.

This sequence joins TRBV3-1 (or the pseudogene TRBV3-2) and TRBJ1-5; D gene ambiguous. This CDR3 region has 14 residues. Trimming took off 4 bases at V and 0 bases at J, with 7 bases between the two ends. Looked up from germline, CDR1 is LGHDT and CDR2 is YNNKEL (reference sequence). The CDR3 is CASSPDYSNQPQHF. The CDR3 DNA is TGTGCCAGCAGCCCCGACTATAGCAATCAGCCCCAGCATTTT.

J is TRBJ2-3 and V is TRBV13; 8 positions agree with TRBD2. Losses at the gene ends were 5 bases for V and 7 bases for J; bases not matched to a gene: 8. The germline V gene has CDR1 PRHDT and CDR2 FYEKMQ (reference sequence). The CDR3 runs to 14 residues. The CDR3 reads CASSEHTSGYTQYF. CDR3 DNA sequence: TGTGCCAGCAGCGAACACACTAGCGGTTATACGCAGTATTTT.

The chain couples TRBV19 to TRBJ1-3; 7 nucleotides match TRBD1. This CDR3 contains 17 residues. Germline trimming cut 7 bases from V and 0 bases from J; bases unmatched to any gene: 12. In germline, CDR1 is LNHDA, CDR2 SQIVND (reference sequence). The CDR3 is CASTPADRYSSGNTIYF. For the CDR3, the DNA is TGTGCCAGTACTCCGGCGGACAGGTACTCCTCTGGAAACACCATATATTTT.

The chain has TRBV28 and TRBJ2-2, with 9 bases matching TRBD1. Per the germline V gene, CDR1 is MDHEN and CDR2 is SYDVKM. The CDR3 has 15 amino acids. V trimming: 11 bases; J trimming: 6 bases; junction bases outside the gene matches: 13. For the CDR3, the DNA is TGTGCCTCGCGCCCGGGACAGGGAATCTCCGGGGAGCTGTTTTTT. Translating it yields CASRPGQGISGELFF.

The chain has TRBV28 and TRBJ2-1; D not certain. In germline, CDR1 is MDHEN, CDR2 SYDVKM. CDR3 length equals 15 residues. V was shortened by 2 bases and J by 4 bases, with 12 bases between the two germline ends. Here the CDR3 reads CASSLRGALYNEQFF. The CDR3 DNA is TGTGCCAGCAGTTTACGCGGAGCTCTTTACAATGAGCAGTTCTTC. Variable domain in full (rest from reference TRBV28 and TRBJ2-1): DVKVTQSSRYLVKRTGEKVFLECVQDMDHENMFWYRQDPGLGLRLIYFSYDVKMKEKGDIPEGYSVSREKKERFSLILESASTNQTSMYLCASSLRGALYNEQFFGPGTRLTVL.